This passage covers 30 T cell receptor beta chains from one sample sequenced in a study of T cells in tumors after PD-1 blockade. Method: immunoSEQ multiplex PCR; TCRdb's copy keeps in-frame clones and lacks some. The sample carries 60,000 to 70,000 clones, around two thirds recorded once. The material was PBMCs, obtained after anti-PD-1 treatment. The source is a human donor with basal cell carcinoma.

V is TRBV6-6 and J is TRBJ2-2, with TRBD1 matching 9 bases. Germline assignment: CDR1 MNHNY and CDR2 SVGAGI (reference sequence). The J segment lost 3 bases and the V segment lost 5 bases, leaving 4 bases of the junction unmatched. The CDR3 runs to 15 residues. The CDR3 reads CASSRDRAYTGELFF. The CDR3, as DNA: TGTGCCAGCAGTCGGGACAGGGCGTACACCGGGGAGCTGTTTTTT.

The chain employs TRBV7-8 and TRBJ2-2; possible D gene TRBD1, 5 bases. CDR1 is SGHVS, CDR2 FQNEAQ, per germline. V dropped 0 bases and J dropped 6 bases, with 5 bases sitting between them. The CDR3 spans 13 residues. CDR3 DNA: TGTGCCAGCAGCTTAGCGGGGCCCGGGGAGCTGTTTTTT. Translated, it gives CASSLAGPGELFF.

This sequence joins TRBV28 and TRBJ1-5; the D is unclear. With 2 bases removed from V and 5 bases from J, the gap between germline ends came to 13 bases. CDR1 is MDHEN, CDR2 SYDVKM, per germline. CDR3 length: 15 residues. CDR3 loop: CASSLAKGRYQPQHF. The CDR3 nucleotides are TGTGCCAGCAGTTTAGCCAAAGGAAGATATCAGCCCCAGCATTTT.

Here the CDR3 DNA reads TGTGCCAGCAGTTCCTTGGGACTAGCGGTAACCGGGGAGCTGTTTTTT. Amino acids: CASSSLGLAVTGELFF. The chain employs TRBV6-5 and TRBJ2-2; TRBD2 agrees at 11 bases. Germline V gene data show CDR1 as MNHEY and CDR2 as SVGAGI. This CDR3 contains 16 residues. With 4 bases clipped from V and 5 bases from J, the junction kept 6 bases outside the gene matches.

CDR3 loop: CASSWAGLNTEAFF. CDR3 in DNA: TGCGCCAGCAGCTGGGCCGGCTTGAACACTGAAGCTTTCTTT. The chain has TRBV5-1 and TRBJ1-1; unclear D gene. Germline CDR1 SGHRS, CDR2 YFSETQ. The V gene lost 3 bases and the J gene lost 0 bases, with 9 bases spanning the gap. The CDR3 extends over 14 amino acids.

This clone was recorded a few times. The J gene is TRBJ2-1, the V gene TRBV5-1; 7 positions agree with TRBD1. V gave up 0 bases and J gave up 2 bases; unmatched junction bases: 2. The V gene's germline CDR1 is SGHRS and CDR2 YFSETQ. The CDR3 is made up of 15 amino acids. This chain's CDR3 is CASSLGDSTYNEQFF. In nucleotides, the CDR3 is TGCGCCAGCAGCTTGGGGGACAGCACCTACAATGAGCAGTTCTTC.

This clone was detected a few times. The CDR3 DNA sequence: TGTGCCAGCAGCTCCTCAGGGGGACAGGGGGCGCAGCAGTTCTTC. This gives the protein CASSSSGGQGAQQFF. The chain is built from TRBV7-8 and TRBJ2-1; 12 nucleotides align to TRBD1. This CDR3 contains 15 residues. Trimming at V came to 4 bases and at J to 11 bases, leaving 9 bases not matched to a gene. The germline V gene encodes CDR1 SGHVS and CDR2 FQNEAQ.

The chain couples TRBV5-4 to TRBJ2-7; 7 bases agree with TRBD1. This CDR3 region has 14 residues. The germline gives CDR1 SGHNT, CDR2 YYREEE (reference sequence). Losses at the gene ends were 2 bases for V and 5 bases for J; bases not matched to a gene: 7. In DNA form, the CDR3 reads TGTGCCAGCAGCTTCCAGGGGGTAGTCCACGAGCAGTACTTC. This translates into CASSFQGVVHEQYF.

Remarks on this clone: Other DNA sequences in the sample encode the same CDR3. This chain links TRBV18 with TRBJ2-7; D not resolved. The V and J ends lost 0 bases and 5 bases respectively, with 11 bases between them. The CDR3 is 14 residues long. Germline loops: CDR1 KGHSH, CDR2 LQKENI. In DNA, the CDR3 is TGTGCCAGCTCACCACCAGTAGGGATCGACGAGCAGTACTTC. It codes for CASSPPVGIDEQYF.

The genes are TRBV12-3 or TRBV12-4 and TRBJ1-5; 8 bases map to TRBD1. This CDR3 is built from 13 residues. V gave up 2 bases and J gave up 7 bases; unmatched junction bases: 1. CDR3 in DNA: TGTGCCAGCAGTTTAACAGGGGGACAGCCCCAGCATTTT. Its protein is CASSLTGGQPQHF.

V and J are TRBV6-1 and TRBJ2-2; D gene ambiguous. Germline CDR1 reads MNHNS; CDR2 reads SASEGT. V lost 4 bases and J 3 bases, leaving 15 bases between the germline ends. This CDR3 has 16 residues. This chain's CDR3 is CASSGPSSWDTGELFF. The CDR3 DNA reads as TGTGCCAGCAGTGGGCCTTCTAGTTGGGACACCGGGGAGCTGTTTTTT.

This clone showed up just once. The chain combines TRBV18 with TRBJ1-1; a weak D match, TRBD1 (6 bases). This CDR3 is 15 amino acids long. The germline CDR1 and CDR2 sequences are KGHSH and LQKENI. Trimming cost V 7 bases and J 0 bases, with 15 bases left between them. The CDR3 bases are TGTGCCAGCTGTGGACAGTTGACGATGAACACTGAAGCTTTCTTT. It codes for CASCGQLTMNTEAFF.

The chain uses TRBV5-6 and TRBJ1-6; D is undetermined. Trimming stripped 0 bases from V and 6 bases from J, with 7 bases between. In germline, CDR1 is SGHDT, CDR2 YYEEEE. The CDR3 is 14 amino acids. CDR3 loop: CASSLGTGNSPLHF. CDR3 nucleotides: TGTGCCAGCAGCTTGGGGACGGGTAATTCACCCCTCCACTTT.

The CDR3 DNA is TGTGCCAGCACCTCCGGGGCAGTGGGAAACACTGAAGCTTTCTTT. It is translated as CASTSGAVGNTEAFF. This chain uses TRBV6-5 with TRBJ1-1; possibly TRBD1 for D (5 bases). The length of the CDR3 is 15 residues. CDR1 and CDR2 from the germline V gene are MNHEY and SVGAGI. The V end was cut by 7 bases, the J end by 2 bases, with 17 bases between.

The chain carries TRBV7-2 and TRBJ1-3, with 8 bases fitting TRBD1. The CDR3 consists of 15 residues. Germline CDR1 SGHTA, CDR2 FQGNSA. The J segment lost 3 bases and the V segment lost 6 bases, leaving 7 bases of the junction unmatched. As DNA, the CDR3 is TGTGCCAGCAGTCTAGACAGGGGAGGTGGAAACACCATATATTTT. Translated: CASSLDRGGGNTIYF.

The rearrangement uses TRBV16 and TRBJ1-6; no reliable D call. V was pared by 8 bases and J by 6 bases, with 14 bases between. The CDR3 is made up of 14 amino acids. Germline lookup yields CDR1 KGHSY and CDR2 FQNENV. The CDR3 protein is CASSLNPGNSPLHF. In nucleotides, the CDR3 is TGTGCCAGCTCCCTGAACCCGGGTAATTCACCCCTCCACTTT.

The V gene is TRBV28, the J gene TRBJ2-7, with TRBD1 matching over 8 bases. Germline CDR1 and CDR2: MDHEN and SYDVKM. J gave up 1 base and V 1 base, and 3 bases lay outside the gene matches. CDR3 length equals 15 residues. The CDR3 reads CASSLFRGRSYEQYF. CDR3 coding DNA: TGTGCCAGCAGTTTATTCAGGGGGCGATCCTACGAGCAGTACTTC.

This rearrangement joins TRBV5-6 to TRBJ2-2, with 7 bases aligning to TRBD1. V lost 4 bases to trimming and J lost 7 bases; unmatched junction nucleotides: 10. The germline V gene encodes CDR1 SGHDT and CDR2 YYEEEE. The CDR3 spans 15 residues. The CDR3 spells CASSATGNKGGELFF. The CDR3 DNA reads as TGTGCCAGCAGCGCGACAGGGAATAAGGGCGGGGAGCTGTTTTTT.

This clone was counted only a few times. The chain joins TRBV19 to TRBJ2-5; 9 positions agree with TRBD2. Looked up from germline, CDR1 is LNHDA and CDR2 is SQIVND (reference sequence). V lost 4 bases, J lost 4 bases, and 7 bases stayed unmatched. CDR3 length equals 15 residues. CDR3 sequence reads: CASSTFAGGGETQYF. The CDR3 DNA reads TGTGCCAGTAGTACGTTCGCGGGGGGGGGAGAGACCCAGTACTTC.

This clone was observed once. This chain's CDR3 is CATSDTTGEGETQYF. The CDR3 bases are TGTGCCACCAGTGATACGACAGGGGAAGGAGAGACCCAGTACTTC. The chain employs TRBV24-1 and TRBJ2-5; 8 bases map to TRBD1. CDR1 KGHDR and CDR2 SFDVKD come from the germline V gene. This CDR3 is built from 15 residues. J gave up 4 bases and V 3 bases, and 6 bases lay outside the gene matches.

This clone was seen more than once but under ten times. This CDR3 reads CASSVRGTEAFF. CDR3 DNA sequence: TGTGCCAGTAGTGTTAGGGGTACTGAAGCTTTCTTT. V gene TRBV19 combines with J gene TRBJ1-1; D might be TRBD1 (5 bases). Germline CDR1 LNHDA, CDR2 SQIVND (reference sequence). The CDR3 contains 12 residues. Trimming left V 5 bases short and J 5 bases short, with 9 bases between.

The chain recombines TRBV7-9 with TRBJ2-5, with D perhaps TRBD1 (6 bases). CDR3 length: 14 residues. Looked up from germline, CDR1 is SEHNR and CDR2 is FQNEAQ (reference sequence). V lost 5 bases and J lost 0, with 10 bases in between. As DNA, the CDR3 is TGTGCCAGCAGCCGGACAGTGAACCAAGAGACCCAGTACTTC. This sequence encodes CASSRTVNQETQYF.

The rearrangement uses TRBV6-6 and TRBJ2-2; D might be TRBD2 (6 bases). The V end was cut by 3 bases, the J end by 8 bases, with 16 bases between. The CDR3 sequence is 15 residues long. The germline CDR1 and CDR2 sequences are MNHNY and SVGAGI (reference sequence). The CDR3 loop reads CASSYSRPAGGELFF. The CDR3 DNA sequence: TGTGCCAGCAGTTATTCGCGGCCCGCGGGGGGGGAGCTGTTTTTT.

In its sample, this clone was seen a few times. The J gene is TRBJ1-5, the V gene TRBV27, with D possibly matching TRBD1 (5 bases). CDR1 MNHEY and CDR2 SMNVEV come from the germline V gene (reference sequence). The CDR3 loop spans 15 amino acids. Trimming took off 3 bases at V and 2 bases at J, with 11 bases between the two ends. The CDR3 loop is CASSFSGRGNQPQHF. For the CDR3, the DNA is TGTGCCAGCAGTTTCTCCGGCAGGGGCAATCAGCCCCAGCATTTT.

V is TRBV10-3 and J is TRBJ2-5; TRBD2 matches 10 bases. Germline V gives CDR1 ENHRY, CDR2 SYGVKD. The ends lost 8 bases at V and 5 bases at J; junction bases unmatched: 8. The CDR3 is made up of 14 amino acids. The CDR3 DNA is TGTGCCATCGGAAGCGGGGGGGCCTCGGAGACCCAGTACTTC. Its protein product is CAIGSGGASETQYF.

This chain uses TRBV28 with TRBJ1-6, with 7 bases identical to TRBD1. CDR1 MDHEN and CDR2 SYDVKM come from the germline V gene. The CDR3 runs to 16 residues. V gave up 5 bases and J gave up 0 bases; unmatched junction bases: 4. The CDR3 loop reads CASSTRQGSYNSPLHF. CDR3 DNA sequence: TGTGCCAGCAGTACTCGACAGGGCTCCTATAATTCACCCCTCCACTTT.

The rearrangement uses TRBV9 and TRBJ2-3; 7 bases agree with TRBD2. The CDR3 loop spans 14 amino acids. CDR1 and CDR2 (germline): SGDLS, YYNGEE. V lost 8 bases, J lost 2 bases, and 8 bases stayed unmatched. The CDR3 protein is CASQGLGDTDTQYF. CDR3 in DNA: TGTGCCAGTCAAGGACTAGGTGACACAGATACGCAGTATTTT.

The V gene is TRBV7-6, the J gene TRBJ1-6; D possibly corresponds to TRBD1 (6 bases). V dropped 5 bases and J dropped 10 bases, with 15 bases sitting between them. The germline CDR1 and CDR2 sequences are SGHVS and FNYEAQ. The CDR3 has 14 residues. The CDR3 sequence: CASSVGTIDSPLHF. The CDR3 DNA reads TGTGCCAGCAGCGTGGGGACAATTGACTCACCCCTCCACTTT.

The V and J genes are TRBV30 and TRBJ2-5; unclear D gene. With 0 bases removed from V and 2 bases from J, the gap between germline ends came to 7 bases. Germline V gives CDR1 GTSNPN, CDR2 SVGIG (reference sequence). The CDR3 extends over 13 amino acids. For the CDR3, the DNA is TGTGCCTGGAGTGTAATACTTCAAGAGACCCAGTACTTC. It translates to CAWSVILQETQYF.

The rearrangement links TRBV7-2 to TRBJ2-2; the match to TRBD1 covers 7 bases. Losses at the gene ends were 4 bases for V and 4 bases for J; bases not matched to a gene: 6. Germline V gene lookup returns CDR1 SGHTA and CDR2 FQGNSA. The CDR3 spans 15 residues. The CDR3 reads CASSSRQGGTGELFF. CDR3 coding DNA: TGTGCCAGCAGCTCCAGACAGGGTGGCACCGGGGAGCTGTTTTTT.